The rows below give T cell receptor beta chains drawn from one sample of a study of cytomegalovirus exposure and HLA in healthy donors. Profiling relied on immunoSEQ multiplex PCR, and the TCRdb table lists in-frame clones only, not all of them. The sample records approximately 70,000 clones, roughly 67% being singletons. What was sequenced was PBMCs. The receptors stem from a middle-aged man in good health and CMV-seropositive. The CDR3 runs from the conserved cysteine through the conserved F or W. D genes are given only for firm matches. The listing skips clone size in some rows; elsewhere it reads once, few, many or a size class.

>-|TRBV6-5|TRBJ2-3|few|16
CASSYQDPGGTDTQYF
TGTGCCAGCAGTTACCAGGATCCGGGCGGGACAGATACGCAGTATTTT
>-|TRBV27|TRBJ1-6|-|16
CASSLSTQGNNSPLHF
TGTGCCAGCAGTTTATCCACACAGGGTAACAATTCACCCCTCCACTTT
>-|TRBV29-1|TRBJ2-6|-|13
CSVQGSGANVLTF
TGCAGCGTTCAGGGCTCTGGGGCCAACGTCCTGACTTTC
>-|TRBV19|TRBJ1-5|-|13
CASSIQSNQPQHF
TGTGCCAGTAGTATACAGAGCAATCAGCCCCAGCATTTT
>TRBD1|TRBV27|TRBJ1-1|-|16
CASSTRTGTMNTEAFF
TGTGCCAGCAGTACCAGGACAGGGACCATGAACACTGAAGCTTTCTTT
>-|TRBV7-6|TRBJ2-5|few|16
CASTNRDFQHQETQYF
TGTGCCAGCACCAACCGGGACTTCCAACATCAAGAGACCCAGTACTTC
>-|TRBV28|TRBJ1-1|-|12
CATMGGNTEAFF
TGTGCCACCATGGGAGGGAACACTGAAGCTTTCTTT
>-|TRBV2|TRBJ2-2|-|15
CASSEGVAATGELFF
TGTGCCAGCAGTGAAGGAGTAGCGGCCACCGGGGAGCTGTTTTTT
>-|TRBV28|TRBJ1-2|-|13
CASSFASVYGYTF
TGTGCCAGCAGTTTTGCCAGCGTCTATGGCTACACCTTC
>-|TRBV2|TRBJ1-4|-|14
CASSEAGVGEKLFF
TGTGCCAGCAGTGAGGCCGGGGTAGGAGAAAAACTGTTTTTT
>-|TRBV6-1|TRBJ1-2|-|14
CASSEAADNYGYTF
TGTGCCAGCAGTGAAGCGGCAGATAACTATGGCTACACCTTC
>TRBD1|TRBV5-4|TRBJ2-1|-|15
CASSTGTGWINEQFF
TGTGCCAGCAGCACCGGGACAGGGTGGATCAATGAGCAGTTCTTC
>-|TRBV5-1|TRBJ1-1|-|16
CASSSPPAGPNTEAFF
TGCGCCAGCAGCTCCCCTCCGGCAGGTCCAAACACTGAAGCTTTCTTT
>TRBD1|TRBV10-3|TRBJ2-7|once|14
CAISLDRGGYEQYF
TGTGCCATCAGTCTAGACAGGGGCGGGTACGAGCAGTACTTC
>-|TRBV5-8|TRBJ2-7|-|14
CASSVTGASYEQYF
TGTGCCAGCAGCGTGACAGGAGCTTCCTACGAGCAGTACTTC
>-|TRBV7-2|TRBJ2-7|few|15
CASRPQIQANYEQYF
TGTGCCAGCAGACCCCAGATACAGGCGAACTACGAGCAGTACTTC
>-|TRBV15|TRBJ2-3|-|15
CATSRGSSPTDTQYF
TGTGCCACCTCCAGAGGCAGTTCCCCCACAGATACGCAGTATTTT
>TRBD2|TRBV9|TRBJ2-5|few|16
CASSVVGSGGMETQYF
TGTGCCAGCAGCGTAGTTGGATCGGGGGGTATGGAGACCCAGTACTTC
>-|TRBV2|TRBJ1-1|-|14
CASRAGSMNTEAFF
TGTGCCAGCAGGGCCGGGTCCATGAACACTGAAGCTTTCTTT
>TRBD1|TRBV19|TRBJ1-5|-|13
CAGKGAGNQPQHF
TGTGCCGGGAAGGGGGCCGGCAATCAGCCCCAGCATTTT
>-|TRBV7-9|TRBJ2-2|few|14
CASSSPLVVGELFF
TGTGCCAGCAGCTCGCCACTAGTTGTCGGGGAGCTGTTTTTT
>-|TRBV5-6|TRBJ1-5|few|14
CASSRTGPESPQHF
TGTGCCAGCAGCCGTACAGGGCCCGAATCGCCCCAGCATTTT
>-|TRBV4-3|TRBJ2-1|few|15
CASSLAAISSNEQFF
TGCGCCAGCAGCCTTGCGGCTATCTCGTCCAATGAGCAGTTCTTC
>-|TRBV18|TRBJ1-4|once|14
CASSPRETHEKLFF
TGTGCCAGCTCACCGAGGGAGACCCACGAAAAACTGTTTTTT
>-|TRBV27|TRBJ1-2|-|13
CASRPSGGYGYTF
TGTGCCAGTCGCCCGTCTGGCGGCTATGGCTACACCTTC
>-|TRBV29-1|TRBJ1-2|-|11
CSGRGSGGYTF
TGCAGCGGCCGAGGGTCGGGTGGCTACACCTTC
>-|TRBV6-5|TRBJ1-2|-|14
CASSYLGANYGYTF
TGTGCCAGCAGTTACTTGGGAGCTAACTATGGCTACACCTTC
>TRBD2|TRBV14|TRBJ2-1|-|16
CASSQDHLAGNNEQFF
TGTGCCAGCAGCCAAGATCACCTAGCGGGCAACAATGAGCAGTTCTTC
>-|TRBV5-1|TRBJ2-3|-|17
CASSLGPRWAHTDTQYF
TGCGCCAGCAGCTTGGGCCCCCGGTGGGCGCACACAGATACGCAGTATTTT
>-|TRBV30|TRBJ1-1|-|15
CAWSVRTGINTEAFF
TGTGCCTGGAGTGTACGCACAGGGATAAACACTGAAGCTTTCTTT
>-|TRBV5-6|TRBJ2-1|-|14
CASSLPDRTNEQFF
TGTGCCAGCAGCTTGCCCGACAGAACCAATGAGCAGTTCTTC
>-|TRBV19|TRBJ2-5|-|12
CASSIPRETQYF
TGTGCCAGTAGTATCCCTAGAGAGACCCAGTACTTC
>-|TRBV9|TRBJ2-7|few|14
CASSPLVTGEEQYF
TGTGCCAGCAGCCCCTTGGTTACGGGAGAAGAGCAGTACTTC
>-|TRBV27|TRBJ1-3|few|14
CASSLRGPGNTIYF
TGTGCCAGCAGTTTGCGAGGGCCTGGAAACACCATATATTTT
>-|TRBV4-1|TRBJ1-6|-|18
CASSRPLAGSSYNSPLHF
TGCGCCAGCAGCCGCCCCCTGGCGGGGAGCTCCTATAATTCACCCCTCCACTTT
>-|TRBV7-2|TRBJ2-2|-|14
CASSLNRGSGELFF
TGTGCCAGCAGCTTAAATCGGGGATCTGGGGAGCTGTTTTTT
>-|TRBV19|TRBJ2-2|-|13
CASSLPQSGELFF
TGTGCCAGTAGTTTACCTCAGTCCGGGGAGCTGTTTTTT
>TRBD1|TRBV6-5|TRBJ1-1|-|12
CASSFDRGEAFF
TGTGCCAGCAGTTTTGACAGGGGTGAAGCTTTCTTT
>-|TRBV11-2|TRBJ1-5|-|15
CASSLATGFDQPQHF
TGTGCCAGCAGCTTAGCAACAGGGTTTGATCAGCCCCAGCATTTT
>-|TRBV7-9|TRBJ2-7|-|16
CASSQRTTESSYEQYF
TGTGCCAGCAGCCAACGGACGACAGAGAGCTCCTACGAGCAGTACTTC
>TRBD1|TRBV10-3|TRBJ1-2|-|14
CAISSGTGDYGYTF
TGTGCCATCAGTTCAGGGACAGGGGACTATGGCTACACCTTC
>TRBD1|TRBV14|TRBJ1-1|few|15
CASSQGGTVNTEAFF
TGTGCCAGCAGCCAAGGCGGGACAGTGAACACTGAAGCTTTCTTT
>TRBD1|TRBV29-1|TRBJ2-5|-|14
CSVGTGGGRETQYF
TGCAGCGTCGGGACAGGGGGAGGGAGGGAGACCCAGTACTTC
>TRBD1|TRBV30|TRBJ2-1|-|13
CAYRDRGYGEQFF
TGTGCCTACCGGGACAGGGGATACGGTGAGCAGTTCTTC
>-|TRBV4-3|TRBJ1-1|few|15
CASSQDLVVNTEAFF
TGCGCCAGCAGCCAAGATCTGGTAGTGAACACTGAAGCTTTCTTT
>TRBD1|TRBV29-1|TRBJ2-7|-|14
CSATPGQGTYEQYF
TGCAGCGCGACCCCGGGACAGGGGACCTACGAGCAGTACTTC
>TRBD1|TRBV19|TRBJ2-6|-|15
CASSIQGAGANVLTF
TGTGCCAGTAGTATTCAGGGGGCTGGGGCCAACGTCCTGACTTTC
>-|TRBV7-9|TRBJ1-1|-|15
CASSLRAQGNTEAFF
TGTGCCAGCAGCTTAAGAGCTCAGGGTAACACTGAAGCTTTCTTT
>-|TRBV5-4|TRBJ1-4|-|15
CASSFSPGYNEKLFF
TGTGCCAGCAGCTTTTCTCCAGGTTATAATGAAAAACTGTTTTTT
>-|TRBV6-1|TRBJ1-1|-|16
CASSELGGGGGTEAFF
TGTGCCAGCAGTGAATTGGGGGGGGGCGGGGGCACTGAAGCTTTCTTT
>-|TRBV29-1|TRBJ1-1|-|13
CSARTALNTEAFF
TGCAGCGCCAGGACTGCTTTGAACACTGAAGCTTTCTTT
>-|TRBV28|TRBJ2-7|-|11
CASSIGYEQYF
TGTGCCAGCAGTATCGGCTACGAGCAGTACTTC
>-|TRBV30|TRBJ2-7|few|12
CAWKRAGNEQYF
TGTGCCTGGAAGCGGGCAGGGAACGAGCAGTACTTC
>TRBD1|TRBV6-5|TRBJ1-4|-|14
CASSYGQGSEKLFF
TGTGCCAGCAGTTACGGACAGGGAAGCGAAAAACTGTTTTTT
>-|TRBV28|TRBJ2-2|-|14
CASSFQGYTGELFF
TGTGCCAGCAGTTTTCAGGGCTACACCGGGGAGCTGTTTTTT
>-|TRBV4-2|TRBJ2-3|-|14
CASRPGGYTDTQYF
TGTGCCAGCAGACCCGGAGGATACACAGATACGCAGTATTTT
>-|TRBV5-1|TRBJ2-3|-|13
CASSYPGSDTQYF
TGCGCCAGCAGCTATCCGGGGTCAGATACGCAGTATTTT
>TRBD1|TRBV28|TRBJ1-5|-|18
CASSLFRGTGNSNQPQHF
TGTGCCAGCAGTTTATTTAGGGGGACAGGGAATAGCAATCAGCCCCAGCATTTT
>-|TRBV6-5|TRBJ2-3|-|13
CASKGRGADTQYF
TGTGCCAGCAAAGGAAGGGGCGCAGATACGCAGTATTTT
>TRBD2|TRBV4-1|TRBJ2-3|few|18
CASSQRALEGGPVDTQYF
TGCGCCAGCAGCCAAAGGGCTTTGGAGGGAGGGCCCGTAGATACGCAGTATTTT